The 8 T cell receptor beta chains below come from one sample, sequenced in a study of CD8+CD57+ T cells in acquired aplastic anemia. Genomic DNA constituted the template upon which TCR beta VDJ and CDR3 profiling was performed. One entry per CDR3 protein results from TCRdb running MiXCR on the reads. In the table there are about 400,000 distinct CDR3 sequences, around 72% of which are singletons. The specimen sequenced was sorted CD4+, CD8+, or CD8+CD57+ T cells (not recorded which) from PBMCs. The source of these receptors is a human donor in good health, serving as a control.

For this clonotype: This may be a read error, as it is one base from a much larger clone. V is TRBV6-5 and J is TRBJ2-2; the D is unclear. Trimming took off 8 bases at V and 7 bases at J, with 8 bases between the two ends. Germline V gene data show CDR1 as MNHEY and CDR2 as SVGAGI. The CDR3 is 11 residues long. CDR3 region: CASGWVGELFF. The DNA of the CDR3 is TGTGCCAGCGGTTGGGTCGGGGAGCTGTTTTTT.

As regards this clonotype: Sequence at one end of the junction differs from germline and may be a read error. V and J are TRBV20-1 and TRBJ1-2; TRBD1 is a possible D gene (6 bases). The CDR3 has 14 residues. Germline V gives CDR1 DFQATT, CDR2 SNEGSKA (reference sequence). DNA of the CDR3: TGCAGTGCCAGAGGGGGGGAGGACACCCAGGGCTACACCTTC. This codes for CSARGGEDTQGYTF.

Regarding this clonotype: It may be a read error: a sequence one base away is much more abundant. The chain is built from TRBV30 and TRBJ1-5; the D is unclear. V shed 1 base and J shed 5 bases, with 9 bases lying between them. CDR1 GTSNPN and CDR2 SVGIG come from the germline V gene (reference sequence). The CDR3 loop spans 13 amino acids. As DNA, the CDR3 is TGTGCCTGGAGTGGGACCGCTGATCAGCCCCAGCATTTT. This codes for CAWSGTADQPQHF. Using reference TRBV30 and TRBJ1-5 for the parts outside the CDR3, the full variable domain is SQTIHQWPATLVQPVGSPLSLECTVEGTSNPNLYWYRQAAGRGLQLLFYSVGIGQISSEVPQNLSASRPQDRQFILSSKKLLLSDSGFYLCAWSGTADQPQHFGDGTRLSIL.

A word on this clonotype: One end of the junction fails to match germline, which may point to a read error. The V call is TRBV11-1, the J call TRBJ2-3; 11 positions match TRBD2. The CDR3 consists of 14 residues. The germline CDR1 and CDR2 sequences are SGHAT and FQDESV (reference sequence). The CDR3 coding sequence is TGTGCCAGCAACTTACGACTAGCGGGGGATACGCAGTATTTT. Translation gives CASNLRLAGDTQYF.

Comment on this clonotype: The junction and the germline gene differ at one end; a read error may be behind it. J is TRBJ2-7 and V is TRBV15; D is undetermined. The end of the DNA fits TRBJ2-1 better, so the J call may be wrong. This CDR3 region has 13 residues. Germline V gene data show CDR1 as LNHNV and CDR2 as YYDKDF (reference sequence). Here the CDR3 reads CASSQVGVDEQFF. In DNA, the CDR3 is TGTGCCAGCAGCCAGGTGGGCGTCGACGAGCAGTTCTTC.

The chain joins TRBV12-3 or TRBV12-4 to TRBJ1-5; D unresolved. The V gene lost 5 bases and the J gene lost 3 bases, with 8 bases spanning the gap. The CDR3 contains 13 residues. The CDR3 here is CASSGLTNQPQHF. The CDR3 region has the DNA TGTGCCAGCAGTGGTCTCACCAATCAGCCCCAGCATTTT.

A note on this clonotype: Since the CDR3 does not end with the conserved phenylalanine or tryptophan, this likely comes from a read error. V is TRBV7-3 and J is TRBJ2-7; a weak D match, TRBD1 (6 bases). Germline V gives CDR1 SGHTA, CDR2 FQGTGA. This CDR3 contains 13 residues. The V end lost 1 base, the J end lost 3 bases, and 7 bases lay between the germline ends. The CDR3 DNA reads as TGTGCCAGCAGCTTAATCAGGGGCTACGAGCAGTACCTC. Translated, it gives CASSLIRGYEQYL.

This clonotype occurred a few times. A much larger clone lies a single base off, so this may be a read error. CDR3 sequence (DNA): TGCAATGCTAAGAGGCCACAGGGGGCCCCAGATACGCAGTATTTT. It specifies CNAKRPQGAPDTQYF. V and J are TRBV20-1 and TRBJ2-3; 9 positions agree with TRBD1. CDR3 size: 15 residues. CDR1 and CDR2 from the germline V gene are DFQATT and SNEGSKA (reference sequence).